This T cell receptor (beta chain) stems from a study of T cells expressing NK-cell markers (dated by TCRdb to about 2020). Study-wide context: About 8 donors provided sorted CD3+CD56+NKG2C+, CD3+CD56+NKG2C- and CD3+CD56-NKG2C+ T-cell subsets, whose TCR beta-chain repertoires were profiled. Seven of the eight sequenced donors were HCMV-seropositive and one was HCMV-seronegative. Randomly selected healthy volunteers, three men and five women, were used as the eight sequenced donors. Libraries were sequenced as 2 x 150 bp reads on Illumina HiSeq 2000/2500, MiSeq or NextSeq. Overall study outcomes, separate from this receptor: Whether the expanded NKG2C-expressing T cell clones were specific for HCMV antigens was left unclear. In about 6 donors, the dominant CD3+CD56+NKG2C+ clonotypes were found to rank among the top 10 CD8+ clonotypes and to make up about 1.0-8% of CD8+ T cells. Those dominant clonotypes were again the most abundant among CD3+CD56-NKG2C+ cells in a few donors, at roughly 28.3-65%.

To determine HCMV serostatus, a commercial ELISA kit was used to detect HCMV-specific IgG in serum. Ficoll density gradient centrifugation was used to isolate peripheral blood mononuclear cells from blood. This sample was sequenced with an Illumina HiSeq 2000. 5'RACE template switching, by which a universal primer site and unique molecular identifiers were added, was used to make TCR beta cDNA libraries. cDNA synthesis was primed from the TCR beta constant segment, followed by two successive PCR amplification steps. The authors' analysis ran thus. MIGEC was used to demultiplex reads and group the reads by UMI, and MiTCR was used to assemble and quantify clonotypes. To remove erroneous sequences, TCR cDNA sequences were retained only when supported by two or more reads. The tcR package was used for downstream repertoire analysis, with clonotypes matched between fractions based on CDR3 nucleotide sequence plus V segment. Antigen specificity was annotated against VDJdb with VDJmatch, allowing one amino acid substitution in CDR3. After reprocessing by TCRdb, each CDR3 protein sequence is one entry, and no DNA is given. These V and J calls originate from TCRdb's pipeline instead of the authors' own analysis. The sample's table lists a count of fewer than 550,000 distinct CDR3 sequences. The ten most abundant clones make up over 1.3% of the sample.

From cysteine to phenylalanine, the CDR3 is 15 amino acids long. The protein alone is recorded here. Details on this clonotype: Its antigen is still unknown.

This receptor was identified in a woman aged 45-65 years in good health. Donor details come from another sample of the same person, matched by shared clones. Sequenced: blood T cells: a sorted CD56 or NKG2C T cell subset, CD4+ or CD8+ T cells, or bulk PBMC T cells (not recorded which). The V and J genes are TRBV12-3 or TRBV12-4 and TRBJ2-3; TCRdb returns TRBD2, unconfirmable since there is no DNA. The CDR3 reads as follows: CASSSGLSSTDTQYF.